The 2 T cell receptor beta chains below were found in one sample sequenced in a study of cytomegalovirus exposure and HLA in healthy donors. The PCR ran on 60 Vbeta and 13 Jbeta primers. Measured with immunoSEQ multiplex PCR; TCRdb has only the in-frame clones, and not every one. Of 110,000 to 150,000 clones in the sample, roughly a tenth were seen once. The sample was PBMCs. These TCRs come from a male donor in good health and CMV-seronegative.

In this sample, this clone turned up a few times. V gene TRBV11-2 combines with J gene TRBJ2-3, with 7 bases identical to TRBD1. The germline V gene encodes CDR1 SGHAT and CDR2 FQNNGV. The CDR3 runs to 14 residues. With V trimmed by 5 bases and J by 4 bases, 6 bases remained unmatched. Here the CDR3 reads CASSPQGDPDTQYF. For the CDR3, the DNA is TGTGCCAGCAGCCCCCAGGGGGATCCAGATACGCAGTATTTT.

With regard to this clone: The junction differs from germline at one of its ends, possibly a read error. The rearrangement links TRBV5-6 to TRBJ1-2, with 9 bases lining up with TRBD1. The CDR3 consists of 16 residues. CDR1 SGHDT and CDR2 YYEEEE come from the germline V gene. The CDR3 region is CASSLGTGAANYDYTF. The CDR3 DNA follows: TGTGCCAGCAGCTTGGGGACAGGGGCCGCTAACTATGACTACACCTTC.